The clone carrying this T cell receptor (beta chain) is a singleton in its sample. The sample originates from a study of T cell repertoires in ileal Crohn's disease. Looking at the study overall: Every patient was operated on for stricturing (roughly 60%) or penetrating (approximately 40%) complications. Per sample, around 0.55 micrograms of biopsy DNA were TCRB immunosequenced.

Time point of the sample: inflamed ileum from the surgical specimen. J lost 4 bases, V lost 6 bases, and 19 bases had no gene match. The CDR3 contains 17 residues. In germline, CDR1 is SGHRS, CDR2 YFSETQ. The data were produced by immunoSEQ multiplex PCR, yet TCRdb's version contains in-frame clones alone and is incomplete. The sample yields some 17,000 clones, 76% seen once. The chain joins TRBV5-1 to TRBJ2-7, with 7 positions matching TRBD2. The sequenced sample was ileal tissue. The clonotype was recovered from an adult with Crohn's disease. The DNA of the CDR3 is TGCGCCAGCAATCCTTGGTCCCTAGCGGATGAACCATACGAGCAGTACTTC. It codes for CASNPWSLADEPYEQYF.